This T cell receptor (beta chain) derives from a study of a mutant IDH1 vaccine in newly diagnosed glioma. Study context: Initiation of the vaccine course occurred 4-6 weeks after radiotherapy alone, or alongside temozolomide cycles.

This clone was detected a few times. Its specificity is not known. The time point: week 47, end of study. The investigators gave 300 ug of mutant IDH1 20-mer peptide in each vaccine dose, together with topical imiquimod. Measured with immunoSEQ multiplex PCR; TCRdb has only the in-frame clones, and not every one. In the table there are tens of thousands of clones, over 85% of which are singletons. Trimming cost V 4 bases and J 0 bases, with 17 bases left between them. The CDR3 contains 17 residues. CDR1 is SGDLS, CDR2 YYNGEE, per germline. The source is a man aged 35-49 years with glioma. The V call is TRBV9, the J call TRBJ2-1; the D gene is possibly TRBD2 (5 bases). Sequenced here: PBMCs, sampled from a glioma patient whose treatment included an IDH1 peptide vaccine. In DNA, the CDR3 is TGTGCCAGCAGCCCACATTTAGGAACTAGCTCCTACAATGAGCAGTTCTTC. It yields the protein CASSPHLGTSSYNEQFF.